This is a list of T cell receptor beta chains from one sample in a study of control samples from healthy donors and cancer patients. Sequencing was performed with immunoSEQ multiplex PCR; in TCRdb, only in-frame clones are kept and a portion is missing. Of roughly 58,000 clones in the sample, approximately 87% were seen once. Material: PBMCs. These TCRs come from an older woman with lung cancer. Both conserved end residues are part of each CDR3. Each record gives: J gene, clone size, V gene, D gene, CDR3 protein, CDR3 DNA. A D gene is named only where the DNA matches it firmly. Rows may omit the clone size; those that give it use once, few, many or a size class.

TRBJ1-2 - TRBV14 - CASSQNVDYGYTF TGTGCCAGCAGCCAAAATGTGGACTATGGCTACACCTTC
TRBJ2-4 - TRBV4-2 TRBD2 CASSPSTSGGALAKNIQYF TGTGCCAGCAGCCCCTCGACTAGCGGGGGGGCTTTAGCCAAAAACATTCAGTACTTC
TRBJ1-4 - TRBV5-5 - CASSIPGRPNEKLFF TGTGCCAGCAGCATTCCGGGACGGCCTAATGAAAAACTGTTTTTT
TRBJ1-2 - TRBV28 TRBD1 CASSPPDREGYGYTF TGTGCCAGCAGCCCTCCCGACAGGGAGGGGTATGGCTACACCTTC
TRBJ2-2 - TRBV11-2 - CASSLDNVGGELFF TGTGCCAGCAGCTTAGATAACGTGGGCGGGGAGCTGTTTTTT
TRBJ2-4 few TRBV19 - CASTPRAKNIQYF TGTGCCAGTACCCCCAGAGCCAAAAACATTCAGTACTTC
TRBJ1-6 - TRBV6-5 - CASSYSIGSYNSPLHF TGTGCCAGCAGTTACTCGATAGGCTCCTATAATTCACCCCTCCACTTT
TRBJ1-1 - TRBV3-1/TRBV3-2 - CASSRIQGNTEAFF TGTGCCAGCAGCAGGATACAGGGCAACACTGAAGCTTTCTTT
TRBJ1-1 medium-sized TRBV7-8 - CASSRILNRWPEAFF TGTGCCAGCAGTCGAATCCTAAATAGGTGGCCTGAAGCTTTCTTT
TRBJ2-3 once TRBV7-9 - CASSLLSTGHTDTQYF TGTGCCAGCAGCTTATTAAGCACAGGGCACACAGATACGCAGTATTTT
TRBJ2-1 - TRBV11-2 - CASSPTLVRQFF TGTGCCAGCAGCCCGACTCTAGTTAGGCAGTTCTTC
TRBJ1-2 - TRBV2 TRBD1 CASSEAPGTGYGYTF TGTGCCAGCAGTGAAGCTCCCGGGACAGGGTACGGCTACACCTTC
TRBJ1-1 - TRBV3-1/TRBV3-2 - CASSQERLGTEAFF TGTGCCAGCAGCCAAGAACGCCTAGGCACTGAAGCTTTCTTT
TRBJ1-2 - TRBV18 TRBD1 CASSPLRALTGNDYGYTF TGTGCCAGCTCACCACTCAGGGCCTTGACAGGGAATGACTATGGCTACACCTTC
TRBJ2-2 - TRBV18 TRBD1 CASSKGQGLNTGELFF TGTGCCAGCTCAAAAGGACAGGGGCTCAACACCGGGGAGCTGTTTTTT
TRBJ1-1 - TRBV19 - CASSVDWDQTYF TGTGCCAGTAGTGTAGATTGGGACCAAACCTATTTT
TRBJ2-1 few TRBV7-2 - CASSPGGGGEQFF TGTGCCAGCAGCCCCGGGGGAGGCGGGGAGCAGTTCTTC
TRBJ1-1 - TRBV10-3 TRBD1 CAISDRHGGTGGEAFF TGTGCCATCAGTGACCGCCATGGAGGGACAGGGGGGGAAGCTTTCTTT
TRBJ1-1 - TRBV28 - CASSLVRDGEAFF TGTGCCAGCAGTTTAGTCCGGGACGGGGAAGCTTTCTTT
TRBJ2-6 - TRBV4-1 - CASSQEGLSGANVLTF TGCGCCAGCAGCCAAGAGGGTCTCTCTGGGGCCAACGTCCTGACTTTC